Listed here are 3 T cell receptor beta chains from one sample, sequenced in a study of T cells in Graves' hyperthyroidism and ophthalmopathy. Researchers amplified the TCR beta CDR3 regions from RNA transcripts. TCR CDR3 underwent first-round RT-PCR with the HTBI primer set. TCRdb reanalysed the multiplex PCR reads using MiXCR and keeps one entry per CDR3 protein. Of about 360,000 distinct CDR3 sequences listed, 13% are singletons. The specimen sequenced was blood. The receptors were gathered from a young woman with Graves' hyperthyroidism.

The V gene is TRBV24-1, the J gene TRBJ2-1, with 8 bases that match TRBD2. Looked up from germline, CDR1 is KGHDR and CDR2 is SFDVKD. Trimming took 4 bases from V and 9 from J; bases not matched to a gene: 4. The length of the CDR3 is 13 residues. The chain's CDR3 is CATSESGLVEQFF. The CDR3 coding sequence is TGTGCCACCAGTGAATCGGGACTAGTTGAGCAGTTCTTC.

This clonotype was seen a single time. This may be a read error, as it is one base from a much larger clone. This chain uses TRBV20-1 with TRBJ2-7; possibly TRBD1 or TRBD2 for D (5 bases each). The CDR3 runs 12 residues. V was shortened by 5 bases and J by 7 bases, with 15 bases between the two germline ends. In germline, CDR1 is DFQATT, CDR2 SNEGSKA (reference sequence). The CDR3 loop reads CSARDRGFEQYF. The CDR3, as DNA: TGCAGTGCTCGGGACCGAGGCTTTGAGCAGTACTTC.

The table lists this clonotype with many counts. V and J are TRBV2 and TRBJ2-4, with a possible D match to TRBD2 (5 bases). V lost 5 bases, J lost 6 bases, and 8 bases lay in between. CDR3 length equals 12 residues. Germline V gene lookup returns CDR1 SNHLY and CDR2 FYNNEI. The CDR3 bases are TGTGCCAGCAGTTTTCGGGGAAACATTCAGTACTTC. Protein product: CASSFRGNIQYF.